This passage covers 27 T cell receptor beta chains from one sample sequenced in a study of blood T cell repertoires in COVID-19. This table comes from immunoSEQ multiplex PCR, and its TCRdb copy is limited to in-frame clones, with some not included. Counted here are 250,000 to 400,000 clones, roughly 88% occurring once; the ten biggest clones make up less than 3.5%. Sequencing was carried out using peripheral blood. These receptor sequences come from a woman aged 25 to 39 with COVID-19, enrolled during active disease.

CDR3 nucleotides: TGTGCCTGGAGTGCACAGGGCACCTACGAGCAGTACTTC. This gives the protein CAWSAQGTYEQYF. The gene calls are TRBV30 and TRBJ2-7, with a tentative D call TRBD1 (6 bases). The CDR3 sequence is 13 residues long. V was cut by 1 base and J by 2 bases, with 9 bases left in between. Looked up from germline, CDR1 is GTSNPN and CDR2 is SVGIG (reference sequence). Drawing the rest from reference TRBV30 and TRBJ2-7, the complete variable domain is SQTIHQWPATLVQPVGSPLSLECTVEGTSNPNLYWYRQAAGRGLQLLFYSVGIGQISSEVPQNLSASRPQDRQFILSSKKLLLSDSGFYLCAWSAQGTYEQYFGPGTRLTVT.

This clone was counted a single time. The chain is built from TRBV30 and TRBJ2-1; D might be TRBD2 (5 bases). CDR3 length: 15 residues. Germline CDR1 GTSNPN, CDR2 SVGIG (reference sequence). V lost 4 bases and J lost 0, with 13 bases in between. In DNA, the CDR3 is TGTGCCTGGAAGACACTAGTGAGCTCCTACAATGAGCAGTTCTTC. This sequence encodes CAWKTLVSSYNEQFF.

The rearrangement joins TRBV19 to TRBJ2-7, with 12 bases identical to TRBD1. The junction had 13 bases not matched to a gene; V was cut back by 7 bases and J by 3 bases. CDR1 and CDR2 (germline): LNHDA, SQIVND (reference sequence). The CDR3 contains 17 residues. CDR3 DNA: TGTGCCAGTATTAAACGAGGGACAGGGGGCAAGTTCTACGAGCAGTACTTC. It specifies CASIKRGTGGKFYEQYF.

This chain connects TRBV6-2 or TRBV6-3 to TRBJ1-1; D gene unclear. V lost 5 bases, J lost 2 bases, and 9 bases lay in between. There are 13 residues in the CDR3. Germline CDR1 and CDR2: MNHEY and SVGEGT. The CDR3 spells CASSLDFNTEAFF. The CDR3 DNA reads TGTGCCAGCAGTCTCGACTTCAACACTGAAGCTTTCTTT.

The rearrangement links TRBV27 to TRBJ2-1; a possible D gene is TRBD1 (6 bases). The CDR3 is 16 amino acids. Between the trimmed V and J ends, which lost 5 bases and 7 bases, there was a span of 21 bases. Germline V gene sequence: CDR1 MNHEY, CDR2 SMNVEV (reference sequence). CDR3 loop: CASSILVAGAENEQFF. CDR3 DNA sequence: TGTGCCAGCAGTATTCTAGTGGCAGGGGCCGAGAATGAGCAGTTCTTC.

This clone showed up just a few times. The V and J genes are TRBV28 and TRBJ1-4, with 7 bases matching TRBD1. The germline gives CDR1 MDHEN, CDR2 SYDVKM. The CDR3 has 15 residues. The V segment lost 4 bases and the J segment 8 bases; nucleotides outside the gene matches: 10. CDR3 loop: CASSSPGQIREKLFF. In DNA, the CDR3 is TGTGCCAGCAGTTCACCGGGACAGATAAGGGAAAAACTGTTTTTT.

The gene calls are TRBV27 and TRBJ2-1; 11 bases fit TRBD2. V was clipped by 5 bases and J by 2 bases; unmatched bases: 5. CDR3 size: 16 residues. Germline-derived CDR1 and CDR2 are MNHEY and SMNVEV (reference sequence). CDR3 residues: CASSTISGRAYNEQFF. CDR3 coding DNA: TGTGCCAGCAGTACCATTAGCGGGAGGGCCTACAATGAGCAGTTCTTC.

As for this clone: Distinct nucleotide sequences in the sample also encode this CDR3. The chain recombines TRBV19 with TRBJ1-1; D remains ambiguous. Germline CDR1 reads LNHDA; CDR2 reads SQIVND (reference sequence). The CDR3 runs to 12 residues. V was clipped by 6 bases and J by 1 base, with 6 bases between them. Here the CDR3 DNA reads TGTGCCAGTAGACCAGGGAACACTGAAGCTTTCTTT. Its translation: CASRPGNTEAFF.

The chain is built from TRBV5-4 and TRBJ2-5; D uncertain. The CDR3 has 14 amino acids. The germline CDR1 and CDR2 sequences are SGHNT and YYREEE (reference sequence). With 4 bases removed from V and 1 base from J, the gap between germline ends came to 11 bases. The CDR3 sequence: CASSLPESQETQYF. CDR3 DNA sequence: TGTGCCAGCAGCCTCCCCGAGAGCCAAGAGACCCAGTACTTC.

The CDR3 reads CASSQDTGGNYGYTF. CDR3 coding DNA: TGCGCCAGCAGCCAAGACACAGGGGGCAACTATGGCTACACCTTC. The rearrangement uses TRBV4-1 and TRBJ1-2; 9 bases are a match to TRBD1. CDR1 and CDR2 (germline): MGHRA, YSYEKL. This CDR3 is 15 amino acids long. V gave up 0 bases and J gave up 2 bases; unmatched junction bases: 1.

V is TRBV19 and J is TRBJ1-1; TRBD1 aligns across 8 bases. CDR3 length equals 15 residues. Germline lookup yields CDR1 LNHDA and CDR2 SQIVND (reference sequence). Losses at the gene ends were 4 bases for V and 0 bases for J; bases not matched to a gene: 4. CDR3 coding DNA: TGTGCCAGTAGTACTAGACAGGGGATGAACACTGAAGCTTTCTTT. Translation: CASSTRQGMNTEAFF.

The chain is built from TRBV4-2 and TRBJ2-2, with 7 positions matching TRBD2. Germline V gives CDR1 LGHNA, CDR2 YNFKEQ. The V and J ends lost 3 bases and 6 bases, in that order; junction bases with no gene match: 4. The CDR3 has 14 residues. CDR3 coding DNA: TGTGCCAGCAGCCACCCCGGACTAGCCGGGGAGCTGTTTTTT. Protein product: CASSHPGLAGELFF.

The rearrangement joins TRBV3-1 (or the pseudogene TRBV3-2) to TRBJ2-7; weak D call: TRBD2 (5 bases). There are 15 residues in the CDR3. CDR1 LGHDT and CDR2 YNNKEL come from the germline V gene (reference sequence). V gave up 0 bases and J gave up 6 bases, with 15 bases separating them. For the CDR3, the DNA is TGTGCCAGCAGCCAAGATCATGCGACTCGGGGCGAGCAGTACTTC. Amino acid sequence: CASSQDHATRGEQYF.

The chain links TRBV6-5 to TRBJ1-2, with D maybe TRBD1 (6 bases). The germline gives CDR1 MNHEY, CDR2 SVGAGI. The CDR3 runs to 15 residues. The germline V and J ends were trimmed by 3 bases and 0 bases, with 11 bases remaining between them. The CDR3 DNA reads TGTGCCAGCAGTTATAGGGGGGGATCTAACTATGGCTACACCTTC. It translates to CASSYRGGSNYGYTF.

This clone was seen a handful of times. The gene calls are TRBV3-1 (or the pseudogene TRBV3-2) and TRBJ1-4; the D is unclear. The CDR3 is made up of 16 amino acids. Germline CDR1 and CDR2: LGHDT and YNNKEL (reference sequence). V lost 1 base, J lost 1 base, and 10 bases lay in between. CDR3 residues: CASSQVPVGTNEKLFF. The CDR3 coding sequence is TGTGCCAGCAGCCAAGTACCCGTCGGAACTAATGAAAAACTGTTTTTT.

This sequence joins TRBV5-4 and TRBJ2-3; the match to TRBD1 covers 8 bases. The V gene's germline CDR1 is SGHNT and CDR2 YYREEE (reference sequence). The trim removed 4 bases at V and 0 bases at J, leaving 7 bases unmatched. This CDR3 comprises 16 residues. CDR3 coding DNA: TGTGCCAGCAGCAAACTAACAGGGGGTAGCACAGATACGCAGTATTTT. Translation: CASSKLTGGSTDTQYF.

The chain joins TRBV6-5 to TRBJ1-5, with 8 positions matching TRBD1. Germline V lookup: CDR1 MNHEY, CDR2 SVGAGI. The J segment lost 6 bases and the V segment lost 6 bases, leaving 10 bases of the junction unmatched. The CDR3 runs 15 residues. The CDR3 sequence: CASRGDRSTSQPQHF. The CDR3 DNA reads TGTGCCAGCAGGGGGGACAGGTCTACGAGTCAGCCCCAGCATTTT.

The V and J genes are TRBV3-1 (or the pseudogene TRBV3-2) and TRBJ1-3; no firm D call. This CDR3 is built from 12 residues. V was pared by 8 bases and J by 11 bases, with 16 bases between. CDR1 and CDR2 from the germline V gene are LGHDT and YNNKEL (reference sequence). CDR3 nucleotides: TGTGCCAGCCAGGTGATAGACGGCGCCATATATTTT. Protein sequence: CASQVIDGAIYF.

This clone was counted only a few times. V is TRBV21-1 and J is TRBJ1-1. TRBV21-1 is an annotated pseudogene. This CDR3 spans 15 amino acids. The chain's CDR3 is CASRRSGGVNTEAFF. The DNA for the CDR3 is TGTGCCAGCAGGAGGAGTGGGGGGGTGAACACTGAAGCTTTCTTT.

The rearrangement links TRBV12-5 to TRBJ1-4; D is possibly TRBD1 (6 bases). This CDR3 comprises 16 residues. The germline V gene has CDR1 LGHNT and CDR2 FRNRAP. Trimming took off 4 bases at V and 3 bases at J, with 15 bases between the two ends. Here the CDR3 DNA reads TGTGCTAGTGGTTCGGGTCAAGGACAGTCTAATGAAAAACTGTTTTTT. It yields the protein CASGSGQGQSNEKLFF.

V usage is TRBV9 and J usage is TRBJ2-3; D call uncertain. Germline V gives CDR1 SGDLS, CDR2 YYNGEE. V lost 1 base and J lost 0, with 6 bases in between. CDR3 length equals 14 residues. The CDR3 loop reads CASSVSQSTDTQYF. The CDR3, as DNA: TGTGCCAGCAGCGTATCGCAGAGCACAGATACGCAGTATTTT.

The V and J genes are TRBV5-4 and TRBJ2-7; 8 positions agree with TRBD2. Germline V lookup: CDR1 SGHNT, CDR2 YYREEE (reference sequence). CDR3 length equals 16 residues. After removal of 6 bases from V and 0 bases from J, the junction contained 11 bases not matched to a gene. CDR3 protein: CASTLTPTSASYEQYF. DNA of the CDR3: TGTGCCAGCACGCTCACGCCGACTAGCGCCTCCTACGAGCAGTACTTC.

The rearrangement uses TRBV11-3 and TRBJ2-7; 8 nucleotides align to TRBD1. The trim removed 5 bases at V and 5 bases at J, leaving 8 bases unmatched. Germline CDR1 SGHNT, CDR2 YENEEA. This CDR3 is built from 14 residues. The CDR3 DNA sequence: TGTGCCAGCAGCCAACGGACAGGGTCGGACGAGCAGTACTTC. It is translated as CASSQRTGSDEQYF.

This chain links TRBV19 with TRBJ1-1; D is unclear. The V end lost 5 bases, the J end lost 4 bases, and 11 bases lay between the germline ends. The CDR3 runs 13 residues. Germline V CDR1 and CDR2: LNHDA, SQIVND (reference sequence). The CDR3 loop is CASSPQVGTEAFF. In DNA form, the CDR3 reads TGTGCCAGTAGTCCTCAGGTGGGCACTGAAGCTTTCTTT. Drawing the rest from reference TRBV19 and TRBJ1-1, the complete variable domain is DGGITQSPKYLFRKEGQNVTLSCEQNLNHDAMYWYRQDPGQGLRLIYYSQIVNDFQKGDIAEGYSVSREKKESFPLTVTSAQKNPTAFYLCASSPQVGTEAFFGQGTRLTVV.

The J gene is TRBJ1-5, the V gene TRBV2; D may be TRBD1 (5 bases). CDR1 and CDR2 from the germline V gene are SNHLY and FYNNEI. V lost 0 bases, J lost 11 bases, and 11 bases lay in between. This CDR3 has 13 amino acids. In nucleotides, the CDR3 is TGTGCCAGCAGTGAAGCAGGGGTCGAAGCCCAGCATTTT. Protein: CASSEAGVEAQHF.

The CDR3: CASSENRGISKAPLHF. In nucleotides, the CDR3 is TGTGCCAGCAGCGAGAACAGGGGTATCTCGAAGGCACCCCTCCACTTT. The chain joins TRBV14 to TRBJ1-6, with TRBD1 matching 7 bases. From germline, CDR1 is SGHDN and CDR2 FVKESK. The CDR3 consists of 16 residues. Germline trimming cut 5 bases from V and 11 bases from J; bases unmatched to any gene: 15. The whole variable domain, remainder taken from reference TRBV14 and TRBJ1-6, is EAGVTQFPSHSVIEKGQTVTLRCDPISGHDNLYWYRRVMGKEIKFLLHFVKESKQDESGMPNNRFLAERTGGTYSTLKVQPAELEDSGVYFCASSENRGISKAPLHFGNGTRLTVT.

The genes are TRBV5-4 and TRBJ2-1, with 7 nucleotides matching TRBD1. CDR1 is SGHNT and CDR2 is YYREEE in the germline V gene (reference sequence). The CDR3 runs 14 residues. V shed 2 bases, J shed 4 bases, and the junction held 3 bases outside the gene matches. CDR3 amino acids: CASSFPGQYNEQFF. The CDR3 DNA reads as TGTGCCAGCAGCTTCCCGGGACAGTACAATGAGCAGTTCTTC.